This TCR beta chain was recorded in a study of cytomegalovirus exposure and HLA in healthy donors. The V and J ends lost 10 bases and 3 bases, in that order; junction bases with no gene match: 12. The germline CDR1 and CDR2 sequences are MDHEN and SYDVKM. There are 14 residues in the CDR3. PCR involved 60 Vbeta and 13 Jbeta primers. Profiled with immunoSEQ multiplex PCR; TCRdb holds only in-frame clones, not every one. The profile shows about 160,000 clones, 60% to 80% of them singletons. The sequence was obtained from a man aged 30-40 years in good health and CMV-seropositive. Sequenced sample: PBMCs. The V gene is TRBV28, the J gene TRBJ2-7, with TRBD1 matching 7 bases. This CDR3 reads CATTPPDRNYEQYF. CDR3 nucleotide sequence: TGTGCCACCACCCCACCGGACAGGAACTACGAGCAGTACTTC.